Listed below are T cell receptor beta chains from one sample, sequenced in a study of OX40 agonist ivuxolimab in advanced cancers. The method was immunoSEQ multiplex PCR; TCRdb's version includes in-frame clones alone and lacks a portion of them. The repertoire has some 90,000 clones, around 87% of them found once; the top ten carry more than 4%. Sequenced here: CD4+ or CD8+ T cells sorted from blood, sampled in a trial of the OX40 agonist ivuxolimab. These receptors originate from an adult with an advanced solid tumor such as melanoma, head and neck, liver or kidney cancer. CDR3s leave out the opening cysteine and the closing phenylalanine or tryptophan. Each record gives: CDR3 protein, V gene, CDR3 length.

ASSGGPVQY,TRBV6-6,9
SVTTPGTGIYGYT,TRBV29-1,13
ASSLDWDRGEKLF,TRBV7-6,13
AISVSSGSTDTQY,TRBV10-3,13
ASSYARNEKLF,TRBV6-5,11
ASSESGGNQPQH,TRBV10-2,12
AWSQPLLSTDTQY,TRBV30,13
ASSIAGYLNQPQH,TRBV19,13
ASSLQGPYEQY,TRBV27,11
ASSFLIAGELF,TRBV27,11
ASSVLANEQF,TRBV28,10